These T cell receptor beta chains were read from a single sample in a study of identical twins. TCRdb redid the calling of the 5' RACE reads with MiXCR, one entry per CDR3 protein. The sample records a few hundred thousand distinct CDR3 sequences, over 8.5% being singletons. The data also belong to a second study, concerning yellow fever vaccine responses in identical twins.

Sequenced: PBMCs. The origin of the receptors is a young woman in good health. The CDR3 runs from the conserved cysteine through the conserved F or W. The D gene is left open where the match is weak. Clone size, where shown, is once, few, many, or a class for clones that have expanded.

CDR3nt | CDR3aa | j_gene | d_gene | v_gene | abundance | len
TGTGCCAGCAGCCAAGTACCGACTCAAGAGACCCAGTACTTC | CASSQVPTQETQYF | TRBJ2-5 | . | TRBV3-1 | . | 14
TGTGCCAGCAGCGCAGACAGGGGAATGTATCAGCCCCAGCATTTT | CASSADRGMYQPQHF | TRBJ1-5 | TRBD1 | TRBV2 | . | 15
TGTGCCAGCAGCTCCCCGAATAGCGGGGTCACAGATACGCAGTATTTT | CASSSPNSGVTDTQYF | TRBJ2-3 | TRBD2 | TRBV5-5 | . | 16
TGTGCCAGCAGCCGGGTCGAGGAACAAGAGACCCAGTACTTC | CASSRVEEQETQYF | TRBJ2-5 | . | TRBV3-1 | . | 14
TGTGCCAGCAGGGGTACCGGACAGGGTCAAACGCTTCTGGAGGAGCAGTACTTC | CASRGTGQGQTLLEEQYF | TRBJ2-7 | TRBD1 | TRBV11-1 | . | 18
TGTGCCAGCAGCTTAATGACTAGCGGGACCCAGTACTTC | CASSLMTSGTQYF | TRBJ2-5 | TRBD2 | TRBV7-9 | many | 13
TGCGCCAGCAGTCGGACCTTAAAGATGTCGAATGAGCAGTTCTTC | CASSRTLKMSNEQFF | TRBJ2-1 | . | TRBV23-1 | . | 15
TGTGCCAGCAGTTGGGGGAGCGGACAGATGTGGAATGAGCAGTTCTTC | CASSWGSGQMWNEQFF | TRBJ2-1 | . | TRBV6-2/TRBV6-3 | . | 16
TGTGCCACCAGCAGAGATGGCGGGGCTAATGAAAAACTGTTTTTT | CATSRDGGANEKLFF | TRBJ1-4 | . | TRBV15 | few | 15
TGTGCCAGCAGCAGAGGGTCTGAAGCTTTCTTT | CASSRGSEAFF | TRBJ1-1 | . | TRBV3-1 | many | 11
TGTGCCAGCAGTTACGACCCGGGGGAAATCTCCTACGAGCAGTACTTC | CASSYDPGEISYEQYF | TRBJ2-7 | . | TRBV6-2/TRBV6-3 | . | 16
TGTGCCAGCAGCTCCGAAAGCGGGGGAGACTACTACGAGCAGTACTTC | CASSSESGGDYYEQYF | TRBJ2-7 | TRBD2 | TRBV7-9 | . | 16
TGTGCCAGCAGCCCGCTCGACAGGGGACCCTCCTACGAGCAGTACTTC | CASSPLDRGPSYEQYF | TRBJ2-7 | TRBD1 | TRBV14 | . | 16
TGCAGCGTTGAAGATCCGGCGGGAGCAGAGACCCAGTACTTC | CSVEDPAGAETQYF | TRBJ2-5 | TRBD2 | TRBV29-1 | few | 14
TGCGCCAGCAGCCAAGATGGAGTTCCGAAATCCTACAATGAGCAGTTCTTC | CASSQDGVPKSYNEQFF | TRBJ2-1 | . | TRBV4-1 | many | 17
TGCAGTGCTAGTCTGCAGTATAATTCACCCCTCCACTTT | CSASLQYNSPLHF | TRBJ1-6 | . | TRBV20-1 | few | 13
TGCGCCAGCGCGGCGGGAGTGGCAACAGATACGCAGTATTTT | CASAAGVATDTQYF | TRBJ2-3 | TRBD2 | TRBV5-1 | few | 14
TGTGCCAGCAGTCGCGCCTTCGGCGAGCAGTACTTC | CASSRAFGEQYF | TRBJ2-7 | . | TRBV7-2 | . | 12
TGTGCCAGCAGTCCGGACGAGGGGAGCAATCAGCCCCAGCATTTT | CASSPDEGSNQPQHF | TRBJ1-5 | . | TRBV6-1 | . | 15
TGTGCCAGCAGCTCCTCCGGGCGGGGGGCTCCGTATACGCAGTATTTT | CASSSSGRGAPYTQYF | TRBJ2-3 | TRBD2 | TRBV5-6 | many | 16
TGCAGTGCTATAGCGCTCGGCACAGATACGCAGTATTTT | CSAIALGTDTQYF | TRBJ2-3 | . | TRBV20-1 | many | 13
TGTGCCAGCAGCGGGACAGGGTCCTACAATGAGCAGTTCTTC | CASSGTGSYNEQFF | TRBJ2-1 | TRBD1 | TRBV7-9 | few | 14
TGTGCCACCAGTAAGACCCCGAACTCTGGAAACACCATATATTTT | CATSKTPNSGNTIYF | TRBJ1-3 | . | TRBV15 | many | 15
TGCAGTGCTACCCCCTGGGGCACGAACACCATATATTTT | CSATPWGTNTIYF | TRBJ1-3 | . | TRBV20-1 | . | 13
TGCGCCAGCAGCCAAGTGAGGGGGTCGGGGGAGCTGTTTTTT | CASSQVRGSGELFF | TRBJ2-2 | . | TRBV4-3 | few | 14
TGTGCCAGCAGCGGGGATGCTCATAGCAATCAGCCCCAGCATTTT | CASSGDAHSNQPQHF | TRBJ1-5 | . | TRBV28 | many | 15
TGTGCCAGCAGTTTATATTCTGGGACCCCCAATGAGCAGTTCTTC | CASSLYSGTPNEQFF | TRBJ2-1 | . | TRBV12-3/TRBV12-4 | . | 15
TGTGCCAGCAGTTTATTACAGGGGAATTCACCCCTCCACTTT | CASSLLQGNSPLHF | TRBJ1-6 | TRBD1 | TRBV27 | many | 14
TGTGCCAGCAGCCTAAATGGCGGGGGTGGGGCTCTCTACGAGCAGTACTTC | CASSLNGGGGALYEQYF | TRBJ2-7 | . | TRBV21-1 | . | 17
TGTGCCAGCAGCTGGGGGGGATACCGCTCCTACGAGCAGTACTTC | CASSWGGYRSYEQYF | TRBJ2-7 | TRBD2 | TRBV9 | . | 15
TGTGCCAGCAGCTTAGGAGCGGGGAGAGGGACCCAGTACTTC | CASSLGAGRGTQYF | TRBJ2-5 | TRBD2 | TRBV11-2 | few | 14
TGCGCCAGCAGACGGCCTAGGGAGACCCAGTACTTC | CASRRPRETQYF | TRBJ2-5 | . | TRBV5-1 | few | 12
TGTGCCAGCAGCCACCGGGACGCACTCGGGGATGAGCAGTTCTTC | CASSHRDALGDEQFF | TRBJ2-1 | . | TRBV7-9 | . | 15
TGCGCCAGCAGCGTGACAGGGGTTAGCACAGATACGCAGTATTTT | CASSVTGVSTDTQYF | TRBJ2-3 | TRBD1 | TRBV5-1 | . | 15
TGTGCCACCAGCGCTGAGGTGCTAGCCAAAAACATTCAGTACTTC | CATSAEVLAKNIQYF | TRBJ2-4 | . | TRBV15 | many | 15
TGCAGCGTTGACAGGGGGCTTTACAATGAGCAGTTCTTC | CSVDRGLYNEQFF | TRBJ2-1 | TRBD1 | TRBV29-1 | many | 13
TGTGCCAGCAGCTTAACCAGGGTTAACGTGGATGAGCAGTTCTTC | CASSLTRVNVDEQFF | TRBJ2-1 | . | TRBV7-3 | few | 15
TGTGCCAGCAGTCCCGATAAGGGCAATGAGCAGTTCTTC | CASSPDKGNEQFF | TRBJ2-1 | . | TRBV12-3/TRBV12-4 | many | 13
TGTGCCATCAGTGAGTTGAACAGGGCTACAAGTGGGTCAAGGGTCGTAAGTGAGCAGTTCTTC | CAISELNRATSGSRVVSEQFF | TRBJ2-1 | . | TRBV10-3 | many | 21
TGTGCCAGCAGCCTCCAGTCCATTTCGGAGCAGTTCTTC | CASSLQSISEQFF | TRBJ2-1 | . | TRBV5-6 | . | 13
TGTGCCATCAGTGAGAGAGTTTGGGGAGACACTGAAGCTTTCTTT | CAISERVWGDTEAFF | TRBJ1-1 | . | TRBV10-3 | . | 15
TGTGCCAGCAGCTTAAGGGGGACAGACCGATACAATGAGCAGTTCTTC | CASSLRGTDRYNEQFF | TRBJ2-1 | TRBD1 | TRBV7-3 | few | 16
TGCGCCAGCAGCGGACTACAGGGCTCCTACGAGCAGTACTTC | CASSGLQGSYEQYF | TRBJ2-7 | . | TRBV5-1 | many | 14
TGTGCCAGCAGTTACTCGAAGTGGGACAGGGTCGCACTTTACAATGAGCAGTTCTTC | CASSYSKWDRVALYNEQFF | TRBJ2-1 | TRBD1 | TRBV6-5 | many | 19
TGCAGTGCTAGTGGGACTGCATACGAGCAGTACTTC | CSASGTAYEQYF | TRBJ2-7 | . | TRBV20-1 | many | 12
TGCGCCAGCAGTGAGTCGTCGCTACAAGAGACCCAGTACTTC | CASSESSLQETQYF | TRBJ2-5 | . | TRBV10-2 | . | 14